Reported below is one T cell receptor (beta chain). How the authors handled the data: Cell counts per sample came from amplifying reference gene primers. TCRdb keeps only in-frame clones here, not all; method: immunoSEQ multiplex PCR. V and J calls and clone size are given by that table; D and trimming were obtained from the DNA. This sample yields about 280,000 clones, of which 83% are seen a single time; 9.4% belongs to the top ten. Germline V gives CDR1 GTSNPN, CDR2 SVGIG (reference sequence). The CDR3 runs 15 residues. Trimming cost V 5 bases and J 1 base; bases outside gene matches: 9. These data originate in a study of blood T cell repertoires in COVID-19. Across the whole study: The origin of the acute and convalescent COVID-19 samples was the United States, Italy and Spain. PBMCs, B-cell-depleted T cells, or T cells provided the cDNA or gDNA that made up the material.

The sequenced material came from peripheral blood. This TCR derives from a woman in her forties or fifties who had recovered from COVID-19. The chain joins TRBV30 to TRBJ2-3, with TRBD1 matching over 7 bases. CDR3 sequence (DNA): TGTGCCTGGGATACGACAGGGTCCCGCACAGATACGCAGTATTTT. Its translation is CAWDTTGSRTDTQYF.